This is a list of T cell receptor beta chains from one sample in a study of early T cells in non-severe SARS-CoV-2 infection. TCRdb used MiXCR to reprocess the 5' RACE reads, holding one entry per CDR3 protein. The sample includes 85,000 to 120,000 distinct CDR3 sequences, 10% to 15% of them seen just once. Sequenced input: whole blood. These receptor sequences come from an adult who was a healthcare worker with PCR-confirmed SARS-CoV-2 infection or an uninfected control (not recorded which). The CDR3 runs from the conserved cysteine through the conserved F or W. The D gene is left open where the match is weak. The size of a clone is reported for some rows only, either as once, few or many, or as a class for expanded clones.

TRBV7-8	TRBJ2-3	-	-	CASSFSGATDTQYF	TGTGCCAGCAGCTTTAGCGGAGCCACAGATACGCAGTATTTT
TRBV10-1	TRBJ2-1	many	-	CASRGRPWRGAYNEQFF	TGCGCCAGCAGAGGTAGACCGTGGAGGGGAGCTTACAATGAGCAGTTCTTC
TRBV11-2	TRBJ2-1	-	-	CASSSFGTSPTNEQFF	TGTGCCAGCAGCTCCTTCGGTACATCCCCGACGAATGAGCAGTTCTTC
TRBV5-4	TRBJ1-2	many	-	CASSLDRQDYGYTF	TGTGCCAGCAGCTTGGACAGGCAAGACTATGGCTACACCTTC
TRBV2	TRBJ2-7	-	TRBD2	CASSGLAVSGEQYF	TGTGCCAGCAGTGGACTAGCGGTTAGCGGGGAGCAGTACTTC
TRBV3-1	TRBJ2-3	few	-	CASSPRGVSTDTQYF	TGTGCCAGCAGCCCCCGCGGTGTCAGCACAGATACGCAGTATTTT
TRBV6-2/TRBV6-3	TRBJ2-5	-	TRBD2	CASSRLAGLPQETQYF	TGTGCCAGCAGCCGACTAGCGGGACTCCCTCAAGAGACCCAGTACTTC
TRBV6-2/TRBV6-3	TRBJ2-7	-	TRBD2	CASNKLAGWVSYEQYF	TGTGCCAGCAACAAACTAGCGGGATGGGTCTCCTACGAGCAGTACTTC
TRBV6-5	TRBJ2-1	-	-	CASTKRGAASNEQFF	TGTGCCAGCACTAAGCGCGGTGCCGCCTCCAATGAGCAGTTCTTC
TRBV5-4	TRBJ1-1	many	-	CASSLDPARNTEAFF	TGTGCCAGCAGCTTGGATCCCGCACGGAACACTGAAGCTTTCTTT
TRBV11-2	TRBJ2-7	-	-	CARSLDYEQYF	TGTGCCAGGAGCTTAGATTACGAGCAGTACTTC
TRBV2	TRBJ2-2	many	-	CASRVSTGELFF	TGTGCCAGCAGGGTTAGCACCGGGGAGCTGTTTTTT
TRBV6-2/TRBV6-3	TRBJ2-6	-	-	CASSSGETGANVLTF	TGTGCCAGCAGTTCGGGGGAGACTGGGGCCAACGTCCTGACTTTC
TRBV4-2	TRBJ2-1	many	TRBD2	CASGLAGGYNEQFF	TGTGCCAGCGGACTAGCGGGAGGGTACAATGAGCAGTTCTTC